These T cell receptor beta chains were read from a single sample in a study of blood T cell repertoires in COVID-19. Measured with immunoSEQ multiplex PCR; TCRdb has only the in-frame clones, and not every one. Of 300,000 to 400,000 clones in the sample, about 86% were seen once. The sequencing sample was made of peripheral blood. These TCRs come from a woman in her fifties or sixties with COVID-19, enrolled during active disease. Each CDR3 is given with its conserved first and last residue. D genes are given only for firm matches. Not all rows give a size; the values are once, few, many and, for expanded clones, a class.

>.|TRBV19|TRBJ1-1|.
TGTGCCAGTAGTGAATGGGGGCAGAGGTTCGAGGGCACTGAAGCTTTCTTT
CASSEWGQRFEGTEAFF
>.|TRBV5-6|TRBJ2-3|TRBD2
TGTGCCAGCAGCTTGACTAGCGCGCCAGATACGCAGTATTTT
CASSLTSAPDTQYF
>.|TRBV5-4|TRBJ1-2|TRBD1
TGTGCCAGCAGCTTGGGGACAGGGAACTATGGCTACACCTTC
CASSLGTGNYGYTF
>.|TRBV6-5|TRBJ2-1|.
TGTGCCAGCAGTTACTCTCACGGGGATCAGGATGAGCAGTTCTTC
CASSYSHGDQDEQFF
>.|TRBV7-9|TRBJ2-1|TRBD1
TGTGCCAGCAGCTCCCAGACAGGGCTGGGCAATGAGCAGTTCTTC
CASSSQTGLGNEQFF
>.|TRBV24-1|TRBJ1-2|.
TGTGCCACCTCCGGGGGGGAATCTAACTATGGCTACACCTTC
CATSGGESNYGYTF
>few|TRBV18|TRBJ2-3|.
TGTGCCAGCTCACCACCGAATGGGGGGAGGGACACCGCAGATACGCAGTATTTT
CASSPPNGGRDTADTQYF
>.|TRBV6-5|TRBJ1-1|.
TGTGCCAGCAGTTCTCGACAGTTAGCAGCTTTCTTT
CASSSRQLAAFF
>.|TRBV18|TRBJ1-4|.
TGTGCCAGCTCACCAGGGCCCGTGTATAATGAAAAACTGTTTTTT
CASSPGPVYNEKLFF
>.|TRBV5-1|TRBJ1-2|TRBD1
TGCGCCAGCAGCTCAACCGGGACAGGGTCTTATGGCTACACCTTC
CASSSTGTGSYGYTF
>.|TRBV19|TRBJ1-1|.
TGTGCCAGTAGTATACAGGGAGGGAACACTGAAGCTTTCTTT
CASSIQGGNTEAFF
>.|TRBV27|TRBJ2-1|TRBD2
TGTGCCAGCAGTTTACCGAGGCGGGGGGGGCTCTTAATGAGCTCCTACAATGAGCAGTTCTTC
CASSLPRRGGLLMSSYNEQFF
>.|TRBV6-2/TRBV6-3|TRBJ2-1|TRBD2
TGTGCCAGCAGTTGGGACTACCTTAGCTCCTACAATGAGCAGTTCTTC
CASSWDYLSSYNEQFF
>.|TRBV29-1|TRBJ1-5|TRBD1
TGCAGCGTTGCCGAGGGGGCCTCAGGCAATCAGCCCCAGCATTTT
CSVAEGASGNQPQHF
>.|TRBV7-9|TRBJ2-1|TRBD2
TGTGCCAGCAGCCCAGGGACTAGCAACAATGAGCAGTTCTTC
CASSPGTSNNEQFF
>.|TRBV11-2|TRBJ1-1|.
TGTGCCAGCAGCTTTAATCCCAGGGAAGCTTTCTTT
CASSFNPREAFF
>.|TRBV5-4|TRBJ1-2|.
TGTGCCAGCAGCCCGGAGTGGGGCAGCTATGGCTACACCTTC
CASSPEWGSYGYTF